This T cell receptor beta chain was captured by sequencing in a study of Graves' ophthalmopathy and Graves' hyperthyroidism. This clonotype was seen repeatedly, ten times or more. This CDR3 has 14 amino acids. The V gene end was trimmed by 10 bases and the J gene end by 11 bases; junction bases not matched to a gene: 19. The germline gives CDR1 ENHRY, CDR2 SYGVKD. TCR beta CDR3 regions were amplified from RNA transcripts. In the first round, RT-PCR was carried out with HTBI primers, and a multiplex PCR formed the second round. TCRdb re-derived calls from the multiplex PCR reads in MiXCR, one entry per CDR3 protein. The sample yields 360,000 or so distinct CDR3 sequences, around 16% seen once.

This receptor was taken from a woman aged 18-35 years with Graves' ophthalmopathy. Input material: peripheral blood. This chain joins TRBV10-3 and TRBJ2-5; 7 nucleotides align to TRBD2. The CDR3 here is CATSGGPQRLAQYF. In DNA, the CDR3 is TGTGCCACCTCGGGAGGACCTCAAAGATTAGCGCAGTACTTC.